A selection of T cell receptor beta chains follows, all from one sample in a study of T cells in localized non-small cell lung cancer. Measured with immunoSEQ multiplex PCR; TCRdb has only the in-frame clones, and not every one. The table records tens of thousands of clones, about 83% of them present only once. Sequences were derived from peripheral blood, sampled before any cancer treatment. The receptors come from a woman between 35 and 70 years old with stage I lung adenocarcinoma. The CDR3 runs from the conserved cysteine through the conserved F or W. The order of the fields is clone size, CDR3 length, J gene, V gene, D gene, CDR3 protein, CDR3 DNA. D genes are given only for firm matches. Some rows mark clone size as missing; the rest say once, few, many or name a class of expanded clone.

abundance: .
len: 19
j_gene: TRBJ1-3
v_gene: TRBV7-8
d_gene: .
CDR3aa: CASSLYPPKARDRRNTIYF
CDR3nt: TGTGCCAGCAGCTTATATCCCCCCAAGGCCAGGGACCGTCGAAACACCATATATTTT

abundance: .
len: 13
j_gene: TRBJ2-1
v_gene: TRBV2
d_gene: .
CDR3aa: CASISRAYNEQFF
CDR3nt: TGTGCCAGCATCTCTCGAGCGTACAATGAGCAGTTCTTC

abundance: .
len: 10
j_gene: TRBJ2-7
v_gene: TRBV7-2
d_gene: .
CDR3aa: CASSGHEQYF
CDR3nt: TGTGCCAGCAGTGGTCACGAGCAGTACTTC

abundance: .
len: 15
j_gene: TRBJ2-3
v_gene: TRBV9
d_gene: .
CDR3aa: CASSPSWGETDTQYF
CDR3nt: TGTGCCAGCAGCCCCTCGTGGGGAGAAACAGATACGCAGTATTTT

abundance: .
len: 15
j_gene: TRBJ1-6
v_gene: TRBV19
d_gene: .
CDR3aa: CASSQAQGRNSPLHF
CDR3nt: TGTGCCAGTAGCCAAGCCCAGGGGCGAAATTCACCCCTCCACTTT

abundance: .
len: 14
j_gene: TRBJ2-3
v_gene: TRBV19
d_gene: .
CDR3aa: CAVNPGPGTDTQYF
CDR3nt: TGTGCCGTTAATCCGGGACCGGGCACAGATACGCAGTATTTT

abundance: .
len: 13
j_gene: TRBJ1-6
v_gene: TRBV7-2
d_gene: .
CDR3aa: CASSLTRNSPLHF
CDR3nt: TGTGCCAGCAGCTTAACCAGAAATTCACCCCTCCACTTT

abundance: once
len: 12
j_gene: TRBJ1-2
v_gene: TRBV29-1
d_gene: TRBD1
CDR3aa: CSALQQTGSYTF
CDR3nt: TGCAGCGCCCTACAACAGACAGGGAGCTACACCTTC

abundance: .
len: 18
j_gene: TRBJ1-2
v_gene: TRBV5-1
d_gene: .
CDR3aa: CASSYAITGPLYFYGYTF
CDR3nt: TGCGCCAGCAGCTACGCTATTACAGGGCCGCTCTACTTCTATGGCTACACCTTC

abundance: .
len: 13
j_gene: TRBJ1-1
v_gene: TRBV10-2
d_gene: TRBD1
CDR3aa: CASSGQGNTEAFF
CDR3nt: TGCGCCAGCAGCGGACAGGGGAACACTGAAGCTTTCTTT

abundance: .
len: 15
j_gene: TRBJ1-6
v_gene: TRBV5-4
d_gene: .
CDR3aa: CASSLSGSQYSPLHF
CDR3nt: TGTGCCAGCAGCTTGTCAGGAAGTCAGTACTCACCCCTCCACTTT

abundance: .
len: 14
j_gene: TRBJ1-1
v_gene: TRBV6-5
d_gene: TRBD1
CDR3aa: CASSYGTGSAEAFF
CDR3nt: TGTGCCAGCAGTTACGGGACAGGGTCTGCTGAAGCTTTCTTT

abundance: .
len: 15
j_gene: TRBJ1-6
v_gene: TRBV4-1
d_gene: .
CDR3aa: CASSHKTGHNSPLHF
CDR3nt: TGCGCCAGCAGCCACAAGACAGGTCATAATTCACCCCTCCACTTT

abundance: once
len: 15
j_gene: TRBJ2-5
v_gene: TRBV5-1
d_gene: TRBD2
CDR3aa: CASIFSPGGQETQYF
CDR3nt: TGCGCCAGCATATTCAGTCCGGGGGGCCAAGAGACCCAGTACTTC

abundance: .
len: 13
j_gene: TRBJ1-2
v_gene: TRBV7-9
d_gene: .
CDR3aa: CASSQRWSEGYTF
CDR3nt: TGTGCCAGCAGCCAGCGGTGGTCAGAGGGCTACACCTTC

abundance: .
len: 17
j_gene: TRBJ2-7
v_gene: TRBV28
d_gene: .
CDR3aa: CASSPHRSRVGSYEQYF
CDR3nt: TGTGCCAGCAGTCCCCACCGTTCAAGGGTAGGATCCTACGAGCAGTACTTC

abundance: .
len: 13
j_gene: TRBJ1-6
v_gene: TRBV2
d_gene: .
CDR3aa: CASRAWGGTPLHF
CDR3nt: TGTGCCAGCAGAGCCTGGGGGGGAACACCCCTCCACTTT

abundance: .
len: 13
j_gene: TRBJ1-2
v_gene: TRBV7-2
d_gene: .
CDR3aa: CASSLVLSYGYTF
CDR3nt: TGTGCCAGCAGCTTAGTACTTAGCTATGGCTACACCTTC

abundance: .
len: 15
j_gene: TRBJ2-2
v_gene: TRBV15
d_gene: TRBD2
CDR3aa: CATSREAGGPGELFF
CDR3nt: TGTGCCACCAGCAGAGAGGCGGGGGGGCCCGGGGAGCTGTTTTTT

abundance: .
len: 12
j_gene: TRBJ2-1
v_gene: TRBV4-2
d_gene: .
CDR3aa: CASSLQGNEQFF
CDR3nt: TGTGCCAGCAGCCTACAGGGCAATGAGCAGTTCTTC

abundance: .
len: 16
j_gene: TRBJ2-1
v_gene: TRBV7-6
d_gene: TRBD2
CDR3aa: CASSLGSAGGYNEQFF
CDR3nt: TGTGCCAGCAGCTTAGGGTCAGCGGGGGGCTACAATGAGCAGTTCTTC

abundance: .
len: 15
j_gene: TRBJ1-2
v_gene: TRBV19
d_gene: .
CDR3aa: CASSIGGSMAYGYTF
CDR3nt: TGTGCCAGTAGTATAGGGGGTAGCATGGCCTATGGCTACACCTTC

abundance: .
len: 14
j_gene: TRBJ1-6
v_gene: TRBV6-4
d_gene: .
CDR3aa: CASSGGDYNSPLHF
CDR3nt: TGTGCCAGCAGTGGAGGGGACTATAATTCACCCCTCCACTTT

abundance: .
len: 11
j_gene: TRBJ1-1
v_gene: TRBV28
d_gene: .
CDR3aa: CASSAFSGAFF
CDR3nt: TGTGCGAGCAGTGCTTTTAGTGGAGCTTTCTTT

abundance: .
len: 13
j_gene: TRBJ1-1
v_gene: TRBV27
d_gene: .
CDR3aa: CASSFQANTEAFF
CDR3nt: TGTGCCAGCAGTTTTCAGGCGAACACTGAAGCTTTCTTT